The source of this T cell receptor (beta chain) is a study of spatial heterogeneity in lung cancer (dated by TCRdb to about 2019). Regarding the complete study: Samples were obtained from 72 patients with early-stage, untreated non-small cell lung cancer from the lung TRACERx cohort. Nonsynonymous mutation counts, determined by whole-exome sequencing of tumor tissue, were related to TCR repertoire features. In the raw uncorrected reads, each unique combination of TCR and UMI appeared on average more than ten times. More beta-chain than alpha-chain transcripts were consistently detected, likely reflecting higher beta-chain transcript abundance. In non-small cell lung cancer, the study quantitatively compared TCR alpha and beta repertoires across several tumor regions, matched nontumor lung, and blood. At surgery, both alpha and beta chains were TCR-sequenced in fewer than 250 tumor regions, fewer than 80 matched nontumor lung samples and a few dozen PBMC samples. Follow-up PBMC samples were sequenced whenever available, and the median time to follow-up was around two years after resection.

Reading from cysteine to phenylalanine, the CDR3 counts 15 amino acids. Only CDR3 DNA remains: 45 bases, in frame from the first base. Compared with germline, V lacks 6 bases and J lacks 0 bases; bases without a gene match: 6. Based on the germline V gene (reference sequence), the CDR1 and CDR2 sequences are DFQATT and SNEGSKA. In its sample, this clonotype was seen many times. Its antigen specificity is not known. Per-base qualities were not stored, and no clone one base away is much larger. The method was 5' RACE. The listed sequencing device is NextSeq 500. In the TCR library protocol, a unique molecular identifier was attached to each TCR cDNA molecule so that PCR and sequencing errors could be corrected. The paper's data handling went like this. Decombinator tools were used for TCR identification, UMI-based error correction and CDR3 extraction. Expanded TCRs were defined as those above a frequency of 2 per 1,000, corresponding to the top 1% of the tumor frequency distribution. Renyi diversity was calculated using the R vegan package after each repertoire was subsampled 100 times to 5,000 TCRs. To build CDR3 similarity networks, amino acid triplet string-kernel similarity was used, and CDR3s were connected when their pairwise similarity was above 0.82. Using fastp at Q25 and MiXCR, TCRdb reprocessed the public reads and kept productive beta chains. Rows merge per CDR3 protein into single entries with the most common DNA and genes. The V and J calls reflect TCRdb's pipeline rather than the authors' work. Present in this sample are around 100,000 distinct CDR3 sequences, 10% to 12% of which were seen just once. In total, the top ten clones hold 20% to 25% of the sample.

Here is what the overall study found, with its caveats: Ubiquitous expanded tumor TCRs showed up in blood more often at tumor resection than at routine follow-up. Only approximately 13 patients were included in the comparisons of baseline and follow-up blood repertoires. Additional single-cell paired TCR alpha and beta sequencing was considered necessary to confirm, at a functional level, the hypothesis that regional TCRs recognize regional mutations.

The sample's time point label, decoded: blood at routine non-recurrence follow-up after resection. Whole RNA extracted from tumor and nontumor lung tissue, or from cryopreserved PBMC samples, was used for TCR sequencing without cell sorting. Only patients for whom sufficient RNA was available from at least two tumor regions were selected for TCR sequencing. This receptor was taken from a female donor with early-stage non-small cell lung cancer. The sequence is built from TRBV20-1 and TRBJ1-3, with 9 middle bases fitting TRBD1. This specimen consisted of PBMCs, obtained at follow-up. The CDR3 protein is CSAPGQGRSGNTIYF. DNA sequence: TGCAGTGCGCCGGGACAGGGTCGCTCTGGAAACACCATATATTTT.